The T cell receptor beta chain under discussion was sequenced for a study of radiotherapy plus CTLA-4 blockade in lung cancer. Assay: immunoSEQ multiplex PCR; the TCRdb copy retains only in-frame clones and omits some. The table records around 29,000 clones, roughly four fifths of them present only once. Unmatched junction bases numbered 5, after V lost 1 base and J lost 1 base. The germline V gene has CDR1 SEHNR and CDR2 FQNEAQ (reference sequence). The CDR3 covers 17 residues. The source material was peripheral blood, sampled from a patient treated with radiotherapy plus ipilimumab. The sequence was obtained from a human donor with non-small cell lung cancer that progressed on radiotherapy plus ipilimumab. This sequence joins TRBV7-9 and TRBJ2-3, with 10 bases lining up with TRBD2. The CDR3 sequence is CASSLGSGTSGTDTQYF. CDR3 nucleotide sequence: TGTGCCAGCAGCTTAGGGTCGGGGACTAGCGGCACAGATACGCAGTATTTT.